This TCR beta chain was profiled in a study of blood T cell repertoires in COVID-19. J was trimmed by 6 bases and V by 7 bases; bases with no gene match: 5. Germline V CDR1 and CDR2: KGHDR, SFDVKD. This CDR3 is 14 amino acids long. Only in-frame clones appear in the TCRdb table, and some are missing; sequencing was by immunoSEQ multiplex PCR. This sample yields about 230,000 clones, of which approximately 83% are seen a single time; around 6.8% belongs to the top ten. Sample: peripheral blood. The chain employs TRBV24-1 and TRBJ2-1, with 10 bases aligning to TRBD2. This receptor was taken from a woman aged 50 to 60 with acute or convalescent COVID-19. In nucleotides, the CDR3 is TGTGCCACCAGGGGGAGGACTAGCGGCAATGAGCAGTTCTTC. Encoded protein: CATRGRTSGNEQFF.